The 24 T cell receptor beta chains listed next were all sequenced from one sample in a study of blood T cell repertoires in COVID-19. This table comes from immunoSEQ multiplex PCR, and its TCRdb copy is limited to in-frame clones, with some not included. The sample yields hundreds of thousands of clones, about 90% seen once. The sequenced sample consisted of peripheral blood. These receptor sequences come from a woman aged 45-65 years with COVID-19, enrolled during active disease.

The genes are TRBV2 and TRBJ1-6; 8 bases align to TRBD1. The junction had 7 bases not matched to a gene; V was cut back by 6 bases and J by 6 bases. The germline CDR1 and CDR2 sequences are SNHLY and FYNNEI. The CDR3 length is 15 residues. The CDR3 is CASRGQVLTNSPLHF. CDR3 DNA: TGTGCCAGCAGGGGACAGGTTTTAACTAATTCACCCCTCCACTTT.

V usage is TRBV5-4 and J usage is TRBJ2-2; D is unresolved. V lost 1 base, J lost 1 base, and 11 bases lay in between. This CDR3 is 16 amino acids long. Germline CDR1 is SGHNT and CDR2 is YYREEE (reference sequence). CDR3: CASSLRFGGNTGELFF. The CDR3 DNA sequence: TGTGCCAGCAGCTTGCGTTTTGGCGGGAACACCGGGGAGCTGTTTTTT.

The V call is TRBV19, the J call TRBJ1-1; 11 bases agree with TRBD1. The CDR3 runs 16 residues. Looked up from germline, CDR1 is LNHDA and CDR2 is SQIVND (reference sequence). J was trimmed by 5 bases and V by 7 bases; bases with no gene match: 12. CDR3 loop: CASKLKTGTGGTEAFF. In DNA, the CDR3 is TGTGCCAGTAAACTAAAAACCGGGACAGGGGGGACTGAAGCTTTCTTT.

The J gene is TRBJ2-2, the V gene TRBV25-1, with D perhaps matching TRBD2 (5 bases). Germline-derived CDR1 and CDR2 are MGHDK and SYGVNS. V lost 3 bases and J 6 bases, leaving 8 bases between the germline ends. CDR3 size: 13 residues. The CDR3 DNA reads as TGTGCCAGCAGTGAGGCGGGCGCCGGGGAGCTGTTTTTT. Amino acid sequence: CASSEAGAGELFF. The full variable domain, completed using reference TRBV25-1 and TRBJ2-2, is EADIYQTPRYLVIGTGKKITLECSQTMGHDKMYWYQQDPGMELHLIHYSYGVNSTEKGDLSSESTVSRIRTEHFPLTLESARPSHTSQYLCASSEAGAGELFFGEGSRLTVL.

The chain recombines TRBV6-2 or TRBV6-3 with TRBJ2-7; D is possibly TRBD2 (6 bases). Trimming cost V 2 bases and J 7 bases, with 21 bases left between them. The germline CDR1 and CDR2 sequences are MNHEY and SVGEGT. The CDR3 sequence is 16 residues long. The CDR3 DNA reads as TGTGCCAGCAGTTACCCGGGCTCTCGGGAGTCGGGAGAGCAGTACTTC. Its protein product is CASSYPGSRESGEQYF.

This clone has just one count. V usage is TRBV29-1 and J usage is TRBJ2-1; 8 bases fit TRBD2. V shed 8 bases, J shed 5 bases, and the junction held 5 bases outside the gene matches. Germline values: CDR1 SQVTM, CDR2 ANQGSEA. The CDR3 sequence is 12 residues long. The CDR3 sequence: CSSSSGDNEQFF. The DNA for the CDR3 is TGCAGCTCAAGTAGCGGGGACAATGAGCAGTTCTTC.

J is TRBJ2-7 and V is TRBV30; 8 nucleotides line up with TRBD1. The germline V gene encodes CDR1 GTSNPN and CDR2 SVGIG (reference sequence). V was clipped by 2 bases and J by 1 base; unmatched bases: 7. The CDR3 covers 15 residues. CDR3 sequence: CAWSPRDRPSYEQYF. In nucleotides, the CDR3 is TGTGCCTGGAGTCCCCGGGACAGGCCATCCTACGAGCAGTACTTC.

V is TRBV11-2 and J is TRBJ2-5; 7 bases map to TRBD2. From germline, CDR1 is SGHAT and CDR2 FQNNGV. J lost 4 bases, V lost 1 base, and 12 bases had no gene match. The length of the CDR3 is 17 residues. CDR3 DNA sequence: TGTGCCAGCAGCTTAGGGACCCTAGGCGGGAGTGGAGAGACCCAGTACTTC. Its protein is CASSLGTLGGSGETQYF.

This clone was seen a handful of times. The chain joins TRBV7-9 to TRBJ1-1; D ambiguous. The ends were cut back, 5 bases at V and 4 bases at J, with 5 bases in the middle. Germline V gene lookup returns CDR1 SEHNR and CDR2 FQNEAQ (reference sequence). The CDR3 extends over 11 amino acids. The DNA for the CDR3 is TGTGCCAGCAGCCTAACCACTGAAGCTTTCTTT. Protein product: CASSLTTEAFF.

The chain recombines TRBV7-8 with TRBJ2-5, with 9 bases that match TRBD1. The junction had 19 bases not matched to a gene; V was cut back by 0 bases and J by 5 bases. The V gene's germline CDR1 is SGHVS and CDR2 FQNEAQ. This CDR3 is built from 20 residues. CDR3 in DNA: TGTGCCAGCAGCTTAGCGTTACCGGGACAGGGAAGGGGTTTCTTGGAGACCCAGTACTTC. It is translated as CASSLALPGQGRGFLETQYF.

The V call is TRBV2, the J call TRBJ1-1; D is unresolved. Per the germline V gene, CDR1 is SNHLY and CDR2 is FYNNEI. This CDR3 spans 14 amino acids. Deletions cut 4 bases from V and 10 bases from J, with 19 bases between. The DNA for the CDR3 is TGTGCCAGCAGTGGAGAGACTCCGCATTCGGGAGCTTTCTTT. It is translated as CASSGETPHSGAFF.

The chain has TRBV10-3 and TRBJ1-5; D is perhaps TRBD1 (5 bases). CDR3 length: 14 residues. The germline V gene encodes CDR1 ENHRY and CDR2 SYGVKD. V shed 2 bases and J shed 6 bases, with 11 bases lying between them. The CDR3 DNA is TGTGCCATCAGTGAGGGGGGGGGAACTCAGCCCCAGCATTTT. Translating gives CAISEGGGTQPQHF.

This chain uses TRBV3-1 (or the pseudogene TRBV3-2) with TRBJ1-1; the match to TRBD1 covers 9 bases. V lost 4 bases and J lost 4; bases outside the gene matches: 4. The CDR3 sequence is 14 residues long. Germline V gene sequence: CDR1 LGHDT, CDR2 YNNKEL (reference sequence). The DNA for the CDR3 is TGTGCCAGCAGCCGCCGGGACAGGGTCACTGAAGCTTTCTTT. Amino acids: CASSRRDRVTEAFF.

CDR3 in DNA: TGTGCCAGTTCCTTCCGGGAGACCCAGTACTTC. Protein product: CASSFRETQYF. The chain links TRBV11-2 to TRBJ2-5; D gene unclear. From germline, CDR1 is SGHAT and CDR2 FQNNGV. This CDR3 region has 11 residues. Trimming shortened V by 9 bases and J by 5 bases, and 10 bases separated the two germline ends.

The chain couples TRBV7-3 to TRBJ2-7; 8 bases map to TRBD1. This CDR3 is built from 14 residues. With V trimmed by 4 bases and J by 4 bases, 6 bases remained unmatched. The germline V gene has CDR1 SGHTA and CDR2 FQGTGA. The CDR3 region has the DNA TGTGCCAGCAGCTCCCAGGGGGCGGGTTACGAGCAGTACTTC. Its translation is CASSSQGAGYEQYF.

The gene calls are TRBV30 and TRBJ1-4; D not certain. The germline V gene has CDR1 GTSNPN and CDR2 SVGIG (reference sequence). The CDR3 consists of 16 residues. Trimming pared 2 bases from V and 0 bases from J, leaving 13 bases between. CDR3 sequence (DNA): TGTGCCTGGAGTCCCGGAGTCCTTGCAACTAATGAAAAACTGTTTTTT. Amino acids: CAWSPGVLATNEKLFF. Using reference TRBV30 and TRBJ1-4 for the parts outside the CDR3, the full variable domain is SQTIHQWPATLVQPVGSPLSLECTVEGTSNPNLYWYRQAAGRGLQLLFYSVGIGQISSEVPQNLSASRPQDRQFILSSKKLLLSDSGFYLCAWSPGVLATNEKLFFGSGTQLSVL.

This clone was counted a single time. The V gene is TRBV10-1, the J gene TRBJ1-5, with TRBD1 matching 7 bases. Germline loops: CDR1 WNHNN, CDR2 SYGVQD (reference sequence). V trimming: 0 bases; J trimming: 4 bases; junction bases outside the gene matches: 6. CDR3 length: 16 amino acids. Here the CDR3 reads CASSESKAGGNQPQHF. The CDR3 coding sequence is TGCGCCAGCAGTGAGTCCAAGGCAGGGGGAAATCAGCCCCAGCATTTT.

The J gene is TRBJ2-2, the V gene TRBV19; 9 nucleotides align to TRBD1. V was clipped by 5 bases and J by 8 bases; unmatched bases: 9. CDR1 and CDR2 (germline): LNHDA, SQIVND (reference sequence). This CDR3 has 15 residues. As DNA, the CDR3 is TGTGCCAGTAGTTTCAAGACAGGGGGTGGTGGGGAGCTGTTTTTT. Protein product: CASSFKTGGGGELFF.

The gene calls are TRBV6-2 or TRBV6-3 and TRBJ1-5; D unclear. V lost 2 bases, J lost 1 base, and 6 bases lay in between. The CDR3 loop spans 14 amino acids. The germline V gene encodes CDR1 MNHEY and CDR2 SVGEGT. CDR3 loop: CASSYVQSNQPQHF. CDR3 coding DNA: TGTGCCAGCAGTTACGTACAAAGCAATCAGCCCCAGCATTTT.

The chain is built from TRBV19 and TRBJ2-7, with TRBD2 matching over 7 bases. The CDR3 covers 13 residues. V shed 10 bases, J shed 0 bases, and the junction held 6 bases outside the gene matches. CDR1 and CDR2 from the germline V gene are LNHDA and SQIVND (reference sequence). CDR3 sequence reads: CATRGDYSYEQYF. The CDR3 DNA reads TGTGCCACCCGAGGGGACTACTCCTACGAGCAGTACTTC.

V usage is TRBV11-2 and J usage is TRBJ1-3, with 7 bases identical to TRBD1. Looked up from germline, CDR1 is SGHAT and CDR2 is FQNNGV. Trimming at V came to 8 bases and at J to 1 base, leaving 14 bases not matched to a gene. The CDR3 runs to 17 residues. DNA for the CDR3: TGTGCCAGCCTAGCTAGGGGGCAAGTCGGGTCTGGAAACACCATATATTTT. Translation: CASLARGQVGSGNTIYF.

The chain has TRBV6-5 and TRBJ2-7, with D possibly being TRBD2 (6 bases). This CDR3 has 14 residues. Per the germline V gene, CDR1 is MNHEY and CDR2 is SVGAGI. Deletions cut 4 bases from V and 0 bases from J, with 10 bases between. The CDR3 DNA reads as TGTGCCAGCAGTTCCCCGGGGGACTCCTACGAGCAGTACTTC. It is translated as CASSSPGDSYEQYF.

In this sample, this clone turned up a few times. V gene TRBV27 combines with J gene TRBJ2-3, with 8 bases that match TRBD2. CDR3 size: 16 residues. V was clipped by 10 bases and J by 1 base; unmatched bases: 13. CDR1 is MNHEY, CDR2 SMNVEV, per germline (reference sequence). The CDR3 DNA sequence: TGTGCCACCCGGCGCAATAGCGGGGTTGGCACAGATACGCAGTATTTT. Protein sequence: CATRRNSGVGTDTQYF.

The genes are TRBV5-4 and TRBJ1-1; 7 bases match TRBD1. J was trimmed by 0 bases and V by 4 bases; bases with no gene match: 12. The germline V gene has CDR1 SGHNT and CDR2 YYREEE (reference sequence). This CDR3 contains 17 residues. The CDR3 sequence: CASSMLGGGTVNTEAFF. The CDR3, as DNA: TGTGCCAGCAGCATGCTCGGAGGAGGGACAGTGAACACTGAAGCTTTCTTT. Full variable domain (remainder filled in from reference TRBV5-4 and TRBJ1-1): ETGVTQSPTHLIKTRGQQVTLRCSSQSGHNTVSWYQQALGQGPQFIFQYYREEENGRGNFPPRFSGLQFPNYSSELNVNALELDDSALYLCASSMLGGGTVNTEAFFGQGTRLTVV.